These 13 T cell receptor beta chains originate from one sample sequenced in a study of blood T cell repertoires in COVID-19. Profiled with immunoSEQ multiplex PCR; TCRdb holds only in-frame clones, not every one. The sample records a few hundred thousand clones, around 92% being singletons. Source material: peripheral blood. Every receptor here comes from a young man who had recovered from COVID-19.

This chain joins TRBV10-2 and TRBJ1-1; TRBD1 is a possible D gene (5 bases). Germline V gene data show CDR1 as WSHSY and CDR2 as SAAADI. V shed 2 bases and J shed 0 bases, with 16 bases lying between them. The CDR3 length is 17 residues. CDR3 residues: CASSEGGARLVNTEAFF. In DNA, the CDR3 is TGCGCCAGCAGTGAGGGAGGGGCCAGGCTTGTGAACACTGAAGCTTTCTTT.

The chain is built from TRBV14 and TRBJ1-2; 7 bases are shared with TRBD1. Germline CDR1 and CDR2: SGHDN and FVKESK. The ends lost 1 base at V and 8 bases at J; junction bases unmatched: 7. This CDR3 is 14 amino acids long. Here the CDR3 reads CASSQALTGRGYTF. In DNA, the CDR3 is TGTGCCAGCAGCCAAGCCCTGACAGGGCGAGGCTACACCTTC.

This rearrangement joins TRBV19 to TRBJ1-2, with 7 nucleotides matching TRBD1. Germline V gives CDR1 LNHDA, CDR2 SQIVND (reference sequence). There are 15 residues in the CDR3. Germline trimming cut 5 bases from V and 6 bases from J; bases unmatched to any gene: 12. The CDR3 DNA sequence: TGTGCCAGTAGTTCGCCAGGGGGGATCTGGGATGGCTACACCTTC. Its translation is CASSSPGGIWDGYTF.

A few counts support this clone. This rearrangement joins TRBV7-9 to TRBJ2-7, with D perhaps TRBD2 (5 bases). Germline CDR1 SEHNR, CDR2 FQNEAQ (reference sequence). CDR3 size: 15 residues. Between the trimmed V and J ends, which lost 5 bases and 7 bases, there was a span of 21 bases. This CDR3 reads CASSRSGMSLMEQYF. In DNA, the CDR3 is TGTGCCAGCAGCCGCTCGGGGATGAGCTTAATGGAGCAGTACTTC.

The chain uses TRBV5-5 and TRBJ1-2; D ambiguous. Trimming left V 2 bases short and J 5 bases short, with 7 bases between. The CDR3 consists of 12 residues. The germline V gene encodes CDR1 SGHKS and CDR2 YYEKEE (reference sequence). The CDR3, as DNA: TGTGCCAGCAGCTTCAGCGAGTATGGCTACACCTTC. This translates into CASSFSEYGYTF.

This chain's CDR3 is CASSISSGRASYEQYF. In nucleotides, the CDR3 is TGTGCCAGCAGTATCTCTAGCGGGAGGGCTTCCTACGAGCAGTACTTC. The chain couples TRBV27 to TRBJ2-7; 12 bases are a match to TRBD2. This CDR3 region has 16 residues. The junction had 6 bases not matched to a gene; V was cut back by 5 bases and J by 1 base. Germline values: CDR1 MNHEY, CDR2 SMNVEV (reference sequence).

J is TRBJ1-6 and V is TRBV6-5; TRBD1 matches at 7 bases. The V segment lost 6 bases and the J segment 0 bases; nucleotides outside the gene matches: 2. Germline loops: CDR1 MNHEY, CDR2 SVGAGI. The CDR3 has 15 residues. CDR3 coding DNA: TGTGCCAGCAGAAGACAGGGCTCCTATAATTCACCCCTCCACTTT. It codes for CASRRQGSYNSPLHF.

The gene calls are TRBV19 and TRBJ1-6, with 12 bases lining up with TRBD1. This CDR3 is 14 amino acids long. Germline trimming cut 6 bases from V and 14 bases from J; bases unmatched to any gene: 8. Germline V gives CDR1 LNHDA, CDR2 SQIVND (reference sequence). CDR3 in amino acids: CASSQGQGAKSLHF. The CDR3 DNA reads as TGTGCCAGTAGCCAGGGACAGGGGGCGAAATCCCTCCACTTT.

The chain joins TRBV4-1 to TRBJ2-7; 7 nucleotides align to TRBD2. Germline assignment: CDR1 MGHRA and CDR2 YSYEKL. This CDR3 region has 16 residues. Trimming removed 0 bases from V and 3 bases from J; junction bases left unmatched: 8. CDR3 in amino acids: CASSQDLRETSYEQYF. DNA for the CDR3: TGCGCCAGCAGCCAAGATCTGCGGGAGACCAGCTACGAGCAGTACTTC.

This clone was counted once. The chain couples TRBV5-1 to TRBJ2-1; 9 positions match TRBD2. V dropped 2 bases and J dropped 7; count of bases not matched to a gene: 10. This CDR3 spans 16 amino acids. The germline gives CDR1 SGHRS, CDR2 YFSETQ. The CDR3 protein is CASSFRPGLASNEQFF. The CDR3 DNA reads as TGCGCCAGCAGCTTCCGACCGGGACTAGCCTCGAATGAGCAGTTCTTC.

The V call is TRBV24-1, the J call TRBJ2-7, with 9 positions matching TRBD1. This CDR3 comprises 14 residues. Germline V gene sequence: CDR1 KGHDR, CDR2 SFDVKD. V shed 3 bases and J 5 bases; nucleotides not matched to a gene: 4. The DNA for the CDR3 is TGTGCCACCAGTGATCCGGACAGGGGTAACGAGCAGTACTTC. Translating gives CATSDPDRGNEQYF.

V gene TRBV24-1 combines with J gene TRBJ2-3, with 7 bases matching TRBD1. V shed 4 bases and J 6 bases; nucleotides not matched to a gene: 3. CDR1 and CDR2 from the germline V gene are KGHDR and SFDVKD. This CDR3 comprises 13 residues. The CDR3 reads CATSEKDRDTQYF. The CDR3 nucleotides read TGTGCCACCAGTGAAAAGGACAGGGATACGCAGTATTTT.

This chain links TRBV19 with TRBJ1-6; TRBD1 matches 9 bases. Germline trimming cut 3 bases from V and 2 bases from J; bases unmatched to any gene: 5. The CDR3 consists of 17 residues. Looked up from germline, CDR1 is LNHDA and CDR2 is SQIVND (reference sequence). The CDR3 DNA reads TGTGCCAGTAGTATTCCCGACAGGGGGACCTATAATTCACCCCTCCACTTT. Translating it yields CASSIPDRGTYNSPLHF. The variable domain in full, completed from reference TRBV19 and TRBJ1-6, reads DGGITQSPKYLFRKEGQNVTLSCEQNLNHDAMYWYRQDPGQGLRLIYYSQIVNDFQKGDIAEGYSVSREKKESFPLTVTSAQKNPTAFYLCASSIPDRGTYNSPLHFGNGTRLTVT.